The T cell receptor beta chain under discussion was sequenced for a study of neurological immune-mediated disorders. Study-level information: The roughly 34 patients with multiple sclerosis comprised roughly 31 relapsing-remitting cases and 3 secondary progressive cases.

This clonotype was found many times. The V gene lost 5 bases and the J gene lost 3 bases, with 16 bases spanning the gap. This CDR3 contains 15 residues. CDR1 and CDR2 (germline): MDHEN, SYDVKM. The making of cDNA relied on 5'RACE with 10-nucleotide random UMIs. Using its own MiXCR run on the 5' RACE reads, TCRdb lists one record per CDR3 protein. There are some 80,000 distinct CDR3 sequences in the sample; approximately 4.6% occur only once, and 5% to 6% lies in the top ten. Indicated time point: longitudinal time-point 3. The chain has TRBV28 and TRBJ1-2; D not resolved. The sequencing input was PBMCs. The source is a woman aged 55-70 years with multiple sclerosis. As DNA, the CDR3 is TGTGCCAGCAGTCAACCGGCACAGAGTCACTATGGCTACACCTTC. Its translation is CASSQPAQSHYGYTF.